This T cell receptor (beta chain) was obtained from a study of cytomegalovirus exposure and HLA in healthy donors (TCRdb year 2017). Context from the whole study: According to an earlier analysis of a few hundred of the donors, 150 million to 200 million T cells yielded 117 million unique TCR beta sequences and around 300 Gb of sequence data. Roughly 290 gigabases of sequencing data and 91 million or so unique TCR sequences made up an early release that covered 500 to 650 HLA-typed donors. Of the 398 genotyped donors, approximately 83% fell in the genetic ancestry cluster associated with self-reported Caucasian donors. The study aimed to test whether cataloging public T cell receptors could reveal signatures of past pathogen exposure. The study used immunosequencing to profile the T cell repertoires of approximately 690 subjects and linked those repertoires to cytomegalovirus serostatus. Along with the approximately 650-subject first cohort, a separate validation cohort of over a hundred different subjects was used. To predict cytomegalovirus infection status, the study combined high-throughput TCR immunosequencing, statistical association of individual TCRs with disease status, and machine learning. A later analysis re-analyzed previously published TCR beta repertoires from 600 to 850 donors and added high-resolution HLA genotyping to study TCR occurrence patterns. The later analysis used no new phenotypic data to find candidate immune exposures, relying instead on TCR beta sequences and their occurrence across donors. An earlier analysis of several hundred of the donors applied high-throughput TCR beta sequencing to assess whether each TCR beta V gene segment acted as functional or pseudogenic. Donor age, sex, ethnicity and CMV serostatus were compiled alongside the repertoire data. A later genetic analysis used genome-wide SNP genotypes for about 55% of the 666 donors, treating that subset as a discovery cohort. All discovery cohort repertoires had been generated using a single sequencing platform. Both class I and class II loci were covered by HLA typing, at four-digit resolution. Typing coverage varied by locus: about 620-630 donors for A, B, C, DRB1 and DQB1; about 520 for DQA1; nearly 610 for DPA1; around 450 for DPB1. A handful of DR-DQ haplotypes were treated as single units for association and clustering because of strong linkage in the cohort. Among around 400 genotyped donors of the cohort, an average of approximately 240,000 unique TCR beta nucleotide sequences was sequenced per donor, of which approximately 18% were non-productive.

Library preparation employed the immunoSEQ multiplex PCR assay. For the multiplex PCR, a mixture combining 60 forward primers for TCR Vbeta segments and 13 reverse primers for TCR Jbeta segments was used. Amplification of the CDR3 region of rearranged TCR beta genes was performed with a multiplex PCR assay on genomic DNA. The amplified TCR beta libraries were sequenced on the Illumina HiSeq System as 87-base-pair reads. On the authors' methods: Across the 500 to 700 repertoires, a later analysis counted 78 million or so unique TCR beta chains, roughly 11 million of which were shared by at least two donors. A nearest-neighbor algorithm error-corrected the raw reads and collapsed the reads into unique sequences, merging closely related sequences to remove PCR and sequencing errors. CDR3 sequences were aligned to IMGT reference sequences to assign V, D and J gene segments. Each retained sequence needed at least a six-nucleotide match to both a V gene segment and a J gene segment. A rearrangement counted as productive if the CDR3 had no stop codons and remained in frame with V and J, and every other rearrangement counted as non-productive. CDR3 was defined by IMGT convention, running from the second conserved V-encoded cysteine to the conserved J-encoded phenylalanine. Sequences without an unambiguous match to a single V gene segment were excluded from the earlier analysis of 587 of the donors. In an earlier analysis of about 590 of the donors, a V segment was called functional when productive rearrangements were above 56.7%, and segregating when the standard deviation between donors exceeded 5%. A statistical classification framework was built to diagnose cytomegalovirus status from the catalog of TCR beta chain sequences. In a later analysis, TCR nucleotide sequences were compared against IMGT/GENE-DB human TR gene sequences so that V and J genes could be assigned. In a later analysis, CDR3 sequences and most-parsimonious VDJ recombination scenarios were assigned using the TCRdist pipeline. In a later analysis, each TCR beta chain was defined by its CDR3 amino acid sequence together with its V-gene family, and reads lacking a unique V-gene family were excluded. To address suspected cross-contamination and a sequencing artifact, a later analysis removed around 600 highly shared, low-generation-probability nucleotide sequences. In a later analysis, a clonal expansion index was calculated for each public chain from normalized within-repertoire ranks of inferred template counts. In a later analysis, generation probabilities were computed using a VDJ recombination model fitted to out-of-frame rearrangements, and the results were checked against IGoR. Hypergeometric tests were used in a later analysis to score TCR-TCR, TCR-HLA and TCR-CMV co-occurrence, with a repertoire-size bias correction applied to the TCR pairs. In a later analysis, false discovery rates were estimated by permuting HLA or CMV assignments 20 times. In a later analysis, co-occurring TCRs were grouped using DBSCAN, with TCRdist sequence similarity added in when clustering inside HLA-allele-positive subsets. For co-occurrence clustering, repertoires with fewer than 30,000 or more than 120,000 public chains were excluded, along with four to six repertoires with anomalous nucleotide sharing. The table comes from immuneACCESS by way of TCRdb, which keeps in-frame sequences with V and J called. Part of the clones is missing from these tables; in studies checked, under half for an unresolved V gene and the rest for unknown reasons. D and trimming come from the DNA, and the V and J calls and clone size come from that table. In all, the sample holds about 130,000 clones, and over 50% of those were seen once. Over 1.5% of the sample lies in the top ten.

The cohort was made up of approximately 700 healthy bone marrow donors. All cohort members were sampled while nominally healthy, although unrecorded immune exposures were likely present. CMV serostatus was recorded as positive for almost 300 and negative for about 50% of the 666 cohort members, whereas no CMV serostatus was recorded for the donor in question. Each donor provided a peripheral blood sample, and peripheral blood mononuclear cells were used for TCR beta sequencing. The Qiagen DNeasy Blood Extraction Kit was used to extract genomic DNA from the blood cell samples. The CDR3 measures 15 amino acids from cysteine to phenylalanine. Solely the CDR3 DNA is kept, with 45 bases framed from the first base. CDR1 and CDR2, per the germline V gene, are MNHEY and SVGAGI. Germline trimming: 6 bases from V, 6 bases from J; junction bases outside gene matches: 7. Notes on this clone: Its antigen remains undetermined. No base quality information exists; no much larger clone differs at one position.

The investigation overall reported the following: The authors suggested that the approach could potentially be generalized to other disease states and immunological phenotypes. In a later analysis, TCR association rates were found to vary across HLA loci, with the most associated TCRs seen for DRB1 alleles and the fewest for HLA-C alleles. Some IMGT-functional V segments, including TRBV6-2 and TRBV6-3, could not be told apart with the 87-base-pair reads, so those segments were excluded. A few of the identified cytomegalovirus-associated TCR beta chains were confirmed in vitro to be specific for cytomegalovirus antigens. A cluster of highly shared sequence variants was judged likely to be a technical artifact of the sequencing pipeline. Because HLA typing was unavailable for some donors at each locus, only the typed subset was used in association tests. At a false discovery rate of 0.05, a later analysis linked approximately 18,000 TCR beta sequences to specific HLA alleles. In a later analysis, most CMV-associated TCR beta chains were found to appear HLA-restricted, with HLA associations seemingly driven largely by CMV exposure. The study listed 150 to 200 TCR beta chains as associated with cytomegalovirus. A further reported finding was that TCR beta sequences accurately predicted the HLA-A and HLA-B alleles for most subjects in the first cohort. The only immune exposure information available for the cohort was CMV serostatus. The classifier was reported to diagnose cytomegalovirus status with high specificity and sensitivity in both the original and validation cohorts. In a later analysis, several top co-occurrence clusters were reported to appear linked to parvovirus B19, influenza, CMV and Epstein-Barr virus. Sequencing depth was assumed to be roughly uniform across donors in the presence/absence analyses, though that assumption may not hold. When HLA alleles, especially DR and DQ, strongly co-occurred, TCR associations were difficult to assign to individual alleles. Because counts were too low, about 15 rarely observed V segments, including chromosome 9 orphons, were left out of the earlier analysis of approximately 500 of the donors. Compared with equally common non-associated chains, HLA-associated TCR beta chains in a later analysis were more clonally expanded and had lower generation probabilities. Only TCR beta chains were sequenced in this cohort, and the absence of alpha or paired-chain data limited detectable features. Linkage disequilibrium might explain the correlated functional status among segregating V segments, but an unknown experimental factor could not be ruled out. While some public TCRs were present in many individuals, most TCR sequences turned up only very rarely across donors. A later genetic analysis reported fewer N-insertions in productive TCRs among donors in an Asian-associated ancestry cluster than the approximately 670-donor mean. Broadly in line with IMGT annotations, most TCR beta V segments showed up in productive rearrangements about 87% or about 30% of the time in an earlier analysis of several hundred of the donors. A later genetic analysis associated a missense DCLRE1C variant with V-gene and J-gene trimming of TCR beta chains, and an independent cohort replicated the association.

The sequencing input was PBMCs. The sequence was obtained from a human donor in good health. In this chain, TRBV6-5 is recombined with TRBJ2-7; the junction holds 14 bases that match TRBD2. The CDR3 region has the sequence CASRIGTSGSGEQYF. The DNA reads TGTGCCAGCAGGATCGGGACTAGCGGGAGCGGCGAGCAGTACTTC.